This T cell receptor (beta chain) appears in the sequencing data of a study of T cell responses to AZD1222 COVID-19 vaccine. Assay: immunoSEQ multiplex PCR; the TCRdb copy retains only in-frame clones and omits some. The sample gives approximately 90,000 clones, roughly 87% of which show up once; 2% to 2.5% is in the top ten. The CDR3 contains 17 residues. Unmatched junction bases numbered 11, after V lost 4 bases and J lost 3 bases. Germline assignment: CDR1 MNHEY and CDR2 SMNVEV (reference sequence). The source material was peripheral blood, sampled on day 0 of AZD1222 vaccination. This TCR was recovered from an adult in good health. The J gene is TRBJ2-4, the V gene TRBV27; TRBD1 agrees at 8 bases. This CDR3 reads CASSSRWTGFVKNIQYF. CDR3 nucleotide sequence: TGTGCCAGCAGTTCCCGTTGGACAGGGTTTGTCAAAAACATTCAGTACTTC.